Listed here are 7 T cell receptor beta chains from one sample, sequenced in a study of shared clonotypes between healthy human individuals. Assay used: immunoSEQ multiplex PCR; TCRdb lists only in-frame clones, some missing. The data show about 1.1 million clones, with approximately 75% seen just once and 0.85% to 1% held by the top ten. The sequencing input was memory CD4+ T cells from PBMCs. Described subset: CD45RA-negative fraction. The receptor set was obtained from a man between 18 and 29 years old in good health. Some clones in this sample may be carry-over from other donors' samples.

This clone appeared a single time. At the DNA level, this CDR3 is encoded by other sequences in the same sample as well. The V call is TRBV5-1, the J call TRBJ2-1; 8 nucleotides line up with TRBD2. V was clipped by 4 bases and J by 6 bases; unmatched bases: 3. CDR3 length equals 13 residues. CDR1 is SGHRS, CDR2 YFSETQ, per germline. The CDR3 sequence: CASSLAGVNEQFF. DNA of the CDR3: TGCGCCAGCAGCCTAGCGGGCGTCAATGAGCAGTTCTTC.

The chain has TRBV19 and TRBJ1-5; unclear D gene. The germline V gene has CDR1 LNHDA and CDR2 SQIVND (reference sequence). V shed 5 bases and J shed 0 bases, with 17 bases lying between them. CDR3 length: 17 amino acids. The CDR3 reads CASSAMSFTFSNQPQHF. In nucleotides, the CDR3 is TGTGCCAGTAGTGCCATGTCGTTCACGTTTAGCAATCAGCCCCAGCATTTT.

The chain employs TRBV5-6 and TRBJ1-5; D possibly corresponds to TRBD1 (6 bases). Germline V gene sequence: CDR1 SGHDT, CDR2 YYEEEE. With 1 base removed from V and 5 bases from J, the gap between germline ends came to 10 bases. This CDR3 has 14 amino acids. CDR3 loop: CASSLRTAHQPQHF. DNA of the CDR3: TGTGCCAGCAGCTTGAGGACAGCCCATCAGCCCCAGCATTTT.

This clone was seen only once. The chain uses TRBV6-5 and TRBJ2-4; 7 bases are a match to TRBD2. V lost 8 bases, J lost 3 bases, and 4 bases stayed unmatched. Germline CDR1 is MNHEY and CDR2 is SVGAGI. CDR3 length: 13 residues. DNA of the CDR3: TGTGCCAGCGGCGGGGGATTCAAAAACATTCAGTACTTC. Translated: CASGGGFKNIQYF.

The genes are TRBV18 and TRBJ2-7; D uncertain. The CDR3 contains 14 residues. CDR1 is KGHSH and CDR2 is LQKENI in the germline V gene. The V end lost 3 bases, the J end lost 3 bases, and 12 bases lay between the germline ends. DNA of the CDR3: TGTGCCAGCTCACCGAGAGATGGAAACTACGAGCAGTACTTC. This sequence encodes CASSPRDGNYEQYF. Together with reference TRBV18 and TRBJ2-7, the CDR3 gives the full variable domain: NAGVMQNPRHLVRRRGQEARLRCSPMKGHSHVYWYRQLPEEGLKFMVYLQKENIIDESGMPKERFSAEFPKEGPSILRIQQVVRGDSAAYFCASSPRDGNYEQYFGPGTRLTVT.

This clone was counted many times. V gene TRBV15 combines with J gene TRBJ2-1, with 8 positions matching TRBD2. V was pared by 0 bases and J by 7 bases, with 11 bases of the junction left unmatched. The germline gives CDR1 LNHNV, CDR2 YYDKDF (reference sequence). This CDR3 region has 17 residues. DNA of the CDR3: TGTGCCACCAGCAGAGAGTCGGGAACTAGCGGTAGGAATGAGCAGTTCTTC. Translated: CATSRESGTSGRNEQFF. The complete variable domain, with remaining parts taken from reference TRBV15 and TRBJ2-1, reads DAMVIQNPRYQVTQFGKPVTLSCSQTLNHNVMYWYQQKSSQAPKLLFHYYDKDFNNEADTPDNFQSRRPNTSFCFLDIRSPGLGDTAMYLCATSRESGTSGRNEQFFGPGTRLTVL.

CDR3 loop: CASSLERADTEAFF. In nucleotides, the CDR3 is TGTGCCAGCAGCTTAGAGAGGGCGGACACTGAAGCTTTCTTT. The chain carries TRBV7-9 and TRBJ1-1, with D uncertain. The germline gives CDR1 SEHNR, CDR2 FQNEAQ (reference sequence). The CDR3 is made up of 14 amino acids. V was clipped by 1 base and J by 3 bases, with 9 bases between them.